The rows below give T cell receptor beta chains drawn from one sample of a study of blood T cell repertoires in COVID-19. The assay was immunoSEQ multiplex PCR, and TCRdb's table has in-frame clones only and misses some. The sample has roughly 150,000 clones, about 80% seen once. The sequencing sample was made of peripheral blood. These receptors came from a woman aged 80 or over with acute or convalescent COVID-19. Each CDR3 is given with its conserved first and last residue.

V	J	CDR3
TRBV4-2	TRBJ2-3	CASSQEVRPGVQGQYF
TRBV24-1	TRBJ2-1	CATSEPGNNEQFF
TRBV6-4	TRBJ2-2	CASSEILLTGELFF
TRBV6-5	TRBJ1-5	CASRETGGGNQPQHF
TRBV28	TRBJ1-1	CASTALYSEAFF
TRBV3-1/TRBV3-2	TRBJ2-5	CASSQDLGRGRETQYF
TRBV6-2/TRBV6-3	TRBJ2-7	CASSSRPGGAYEQYF
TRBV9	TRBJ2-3	CASSPRTSGGADTQYF
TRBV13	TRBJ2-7	CASLTDRDYEQYF
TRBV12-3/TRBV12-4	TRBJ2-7	CASSLTTYEQYF
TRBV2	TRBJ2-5	CASSPGQYQETQYF
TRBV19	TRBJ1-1	CASSGTTNTEAFF
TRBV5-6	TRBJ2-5	CASSLKSGRRETQYF
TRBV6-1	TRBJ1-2	CASSEQREYGYTF
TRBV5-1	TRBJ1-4	CASSLSAFNEKLFF
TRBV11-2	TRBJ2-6	CASSPWGQGASGANVLTF
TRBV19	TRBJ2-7	CASSIQGIREQYF
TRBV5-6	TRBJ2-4	CASSFDRLAKNIQYF
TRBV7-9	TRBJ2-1	CASSLGGKAGRYNEQFF
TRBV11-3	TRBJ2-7	CASSLDGTGEPGHEQYF
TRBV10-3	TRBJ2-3	CAINNGRADTQYF
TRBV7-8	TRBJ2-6	CASSRWTGGTGANVLTF
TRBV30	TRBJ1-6	CAWSQGAGNSPLHF
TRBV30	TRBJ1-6	CAWSVGQGYSPLHF
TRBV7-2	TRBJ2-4	CASSSLGGGSLNIQYF
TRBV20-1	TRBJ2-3	CSASNRGTQYF
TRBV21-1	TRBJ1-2	CASSRGWRAAPPNYGYTF
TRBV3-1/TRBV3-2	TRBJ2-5	CASSPGQGNLETQYF
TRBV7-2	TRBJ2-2	CASTRQGFPGELFF
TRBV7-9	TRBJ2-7	CASSVDRSEDEQYF
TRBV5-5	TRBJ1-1	CASRGQQGQNTEAFF
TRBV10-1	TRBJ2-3	CASSELSGTYTDTQYF
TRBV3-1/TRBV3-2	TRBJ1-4	CASSPVNEKLFF
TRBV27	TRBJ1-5	CASSVPGGNQPQHF
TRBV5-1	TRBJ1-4	CASSNRTGYRTNEKLFF
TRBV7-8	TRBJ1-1	CASSLTGGYTEAFF
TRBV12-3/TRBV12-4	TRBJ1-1	CASSPLTEAFF
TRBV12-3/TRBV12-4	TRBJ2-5	CASSYTGRQTQYF
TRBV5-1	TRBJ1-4	CASSPFPGQGNEKLFF
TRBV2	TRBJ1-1	CASMGLVNTEAFF
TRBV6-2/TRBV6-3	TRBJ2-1	CASSLAGFSDEQFF
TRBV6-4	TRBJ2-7	CASSDPWTTTYEQYF
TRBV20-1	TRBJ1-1	CSASSMRGSTEAFF
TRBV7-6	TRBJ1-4	CASSLVGGVSLGEKLFF
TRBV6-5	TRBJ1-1	CASRRHENTEAFF
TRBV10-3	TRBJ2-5	CAISEFGSGTSGGQETQYF
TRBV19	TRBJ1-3	CASSLPPDSSGNTIYF
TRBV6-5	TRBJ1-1	CASSTLSNTEAFF
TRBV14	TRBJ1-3	CASSLAPGNTIYF
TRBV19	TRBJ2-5	CASSMDTAGQETQYF
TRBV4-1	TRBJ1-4	CASSQGQVPNEKLFF
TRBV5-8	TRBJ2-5	CASSPPRGGRETQYF
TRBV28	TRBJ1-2	CASSFGDRGSGYTF